The rows below give T cell receptor beta chains drawn from one sample of a study of T cell repertoires in cytomegalovirus infection. TCRdb recomputed calls from the reads with MiXCR, one row per CDR3 protein. The sample contains 680,000 or so distinct CDR3 sequences, 35% of which appear only once. Sample: PBMCs. These receptors were collected from a human donor in good health (CMV status not recorded). Some clones in this sample may be carry-over from other donors' samples. Both conserved end residues are part of each CDR3. Each record gives: clone size, V gene, J gene, D gene, CDR3 length, CDR3 protein, CDR3 DNA. A D gene is named only where the DNA matches it firmly. Only some rows state a clone size, as once, few, many or a class for expanded clones.

-,TRBV2,TRBJ2-1,-,12,CASSGASPKQFF,TGTGCCAGCAGTGGGGCCAGTCCTAAGCAGTTCTTC
many,TRBV19,TRBJ1-1,-,16,CASSSPRQRMNTEAFF,TGTGCCAGTAGTTCCCCCCGACAGAGAATGAACACTGAAGCTTTCTTT
-,TRBV7-9,TRBJ1-1,-,13,CASTAGGNTESFF,TGTGCCAGCACCGCGGGGGGGAACACTGAATCTTTCTTT
few,TRBV24-1,TRBJ2-2,TRBD1,17,CATSDVRDRGHPGELFF,TGTGCCACCAGTGATGTCCGGGACAGGGGCCACCCCGGGGAGCTGTTTTTT
-,TRBV27,TRBJ2-7,-,14,CASRTALGGYEQYF,TGTGCCAGCAGAACAGCCTTGGGGGGCTACGAGCAGTACTTC
many,TRBV4-1,TRBJ2-7,TRBD1,15,CASSLTWDSTYEQYF,TGCGCCAGCAGCCTAACTTGGGACAGCACCTACGAGCAGTACTTC
-,TRBV12-3/TRBV12-4,TRBJ2-7,-,15,CASSLQGTLPYEQYF,TGTGCCAGCAGTTTGCAGGGGACCCTACCCTACGAGCAGTACTTC
few,TRBV7-2,TRBJ2-1,-,12,CASNLRYNEQFF,TGTGCCAGCAACCTTAGATACAATGAGCAGTTCTTC
-,TRBV19,TRBJ1-6,-,14,CASRFLDIRSPLHF,TGTGCCAGCCGATTTCTAGACATCAGATCACCCCTCCACTTT
-,TRBV6-1,TRBJ2-7,-,18,CASSESPGAARQRYEQYF,TGTGCCAGCAGTGAATCCCCCGGCGCGGCGAGACAGCGTTACGAGCAGTACTTC
-,TRBV12-3/TRBV12-4,TRBJ1-5,-,16,CASSLKSAGSGQPPHF,TGTGCCAGCAGTTTAAAGTCGGCGGGCAGCGGGCAGCCCCCGCATTTT
-,TRBV6-5,TRBJ2-2,-,13,CASRRGATGELFF,TGTGCCAGCAGACGGGGGGCCACCGGGGAGCTGTTTTTT
few,TRBV28,TRBJ2-1,TRBD2,14,CASLTSGTYNEQFF,TGTGCCAGCTTGACTAGCGGGACTTACAATGAGCAGTTCTTC
-,TRBV7-9,TRBJ2-7,TRBD2,16,CASSPNWGTRADEQYF,TGTGCCAGCAGCCCCAATTGGGGGACTAGGGCCGACGAGCAGTACTTC
-,TRBV20-1,TRBJ1-1,TRBD1,14,CSAPPTGMNTEAFF,TGCAGTGCCCCTCCGACAGGGATGAACACTGAAGCTTTCTTT
-,TRBV28,TRBJ2-5,-,14,CASRKGAGEETQYF,TGTGCCAGCAGAAAAGGGGCCGGGGAAGAGACCCAGTACTTC
few,TRBV7-6,TRBJ1-6,TRBD1,18,CASSLLPPDRAYNSPLHF,TGTGCCAGCAGCTTACTTCCCCCGGACAGGGCGTATAATTCACCCCTCCACTTT
-,TRBV7-9,TRBJ1-1,-,14,CASSQFPGHVEAFF,TGTGCCAGCAGTCAATTCCCGGGACACGTTGAAGCTTTCTTT
-,TRBV11-2,TRBJ1-2,TRBD1,18,CASSQHWGGGQRNYGYTF,TGTGCCAGCAGCCAGCATTGGGGAGGGGGACAGAGAAACTATGGCTACACCTTC
-,TRBV6-2/TRBV6-3,TRBJ2-3,-,19,CASSFPLIQGIFSTDTQYF,TGTGCCAGCAGTTTCCCCCTTATACAGGGTATTTTTTCCACAGATACGCAGTATTTT
-,TRBV5-1,TRBJ2-3,-,12,CASRIEGDTQYF,TGCGCCAGCCGGATCGAGGGGGATACGCAGTATTTT
-,TRBV2,TRBJ2-3,TRBD1,15,CASSNDRGPTDTQYF,TGTGCCAGCAGTAATGACAGGGGGCCCACAGATACGCAGTATTTT
-,TRBV13,TRBJ1-6,-,17,CASSLGLRVGTHSPLHF,TGTGCCAGCAGCTTAGGCCTCAGGGTCGGTACGCATTCACCCCTCCACTTT
-,TRBV19,TRBJ1-5,-,16,CASSMEWEGANQPQHF,TGTGCCAGTAGTATGGAGTGGGAGGGAGCAAATCAGCCCCAGCATTTT
few,TRBV12-3/TRBV12-4,TRBJ2-1,-,14,CASSIYQGGNEQFF,TGTGCCAGCTCAATCTACCAGGGGGGGAATGAGCAGTTCTTC